The 31 T cell receptor beta chains below all came from one sample that was sequenced in a study of blood T cell repertoires in COVID-19. This table comes from immunoSEQ multiplex PCR, and its TCRdb copy is limited to in-frame clones, with some not included. The sample has approximately 300,000 clones; about 93% are singletons. The sequenced material came from peripheral blood. Receptors were obtained from a woman younger than 45 with COVID-19, enrolled during active disease.

This clone was picked up a small number of times. This chain connects TRBV30 to TRBJ1-1; a possible D gene is TRBD1 (5 bases). Germline CDR1 reads GTSNPN; CDR2 reads SVGIG (reference sequence). This CDR3 comprises 14 residues. The V end lost 2 bases, the J end lost 5 bases, and 15 bases lay between the germline ends. The CDR3 is CAWSFWGVRTEAFF. For the CDR3, the DNA is TGTGCCTGGAGTTTTTGGGGGGTGAGAACTGAAGCTTTCTTT.

This rearrangement joins TRBV30 to TRBJ2-3, with 10 bases that match TRBD2. The CDR3 length is 13 residues. J lost 5 bases, V lost 1 base, and 0 bases had no gene match. The germline V gene has CDR1 GTSNPN and CDR2 SVGIG (reference sequence). The CDR3 coding sequence is TGTGCCTGGAGTGGACTAGCGGGAGATACGCAGTATTTT. Translated: CAWSGLAGDTQYF. Drawing the rest from reference TRBV30 and TRBJ2-3, the complete variable domain is SQTIHQWPATLVQPVGSPLSLECTVEGTSNPNLYWYRQAAGRGLQLLFYSVGIGQISSEVPQNLSASRPQDRQFILSSKKLLLSDSGFYLCAWSGLAGDTQYFGPGTRLTVL.

This chain uses TRBV4-1 with TRBJ1-3; D unresolved. Germline CDR1 MGHRA, CDR2 YSYEKL. V was clipped by 0 bases and J by 4 bases, with 10 bases between them. This CDR3 is 15 amino acids long. The CDR3 DNA reads TGCGCCAGCAGCCAAGATCCGGGTACAGGAAACACCATATATTTT. Its protein is CASSQDPGTGNTIYF.

This sequence joins TRBV2 and TRBJ1-5; tentatively, D is TRBD1 (5 bases). Trimming removed 2 bases from V and 4 bases from J, with 12 bases in between. The CDR3 covers 15 residues. Per the germline V gene, CDR1 is SNHLY and CDR2 is FYNNEI. The CDR3 DNA is TGTGCCAGCAGTGAAACCGGGACTATTAATCAGCCCCAGCATTTT. It translates to CASSETGTINQPQHF.

The chain couples TRBV2 to TRBJ2-7; weak D call: TRBD2 (6 bases). CDR3 size: 14 residues. Germline-derived CDR1 and CDR2 are SNHLY and FYNNEI. V shed 8 bases and J shed 1 base, with 15 bases lying between them. DNA for the CDR3: TGTGCCAGCTGTGTGGGGGGTAATTCCTACGAGCAGTACTTC. This encodes CASCVGGNSYEQYF.

This rearrangement joins TRBV19 to TRBJ1-1, with D possibly being TRBD1 (5 bases). Trimming cost V 6 bases and J 0 bases, with 11 bases left between them. Germline-derived CDR1 and CDR2 are LNHDA and SQIVND (reference sequence). This CDR3 has 14 residues. The CDR3 region has the DNA TGTGCCAGTAGGATTACAGGTGTGAACACTGAAGCTTTCTTT. It specifies CASRITGVNTEAFF.

V is TRBV9 and J is TRBJ1-5, with 9 bases lining up with TRBD1. This CDR3 is built from 15 residues. The V gene's germline CDR1 is SGDLS and CDR2 YYNGEE. V was pared by 3 bases and J by 8 bases, with 9 bases of the junction left unmatched. The CDR3 region is CASSGSGTGFEPQHF. DNA of the CDR3: TGTGCCAGCAGCGGATCCGGGACAGGGTTCGAGCCCCAGCATTTT.

The J gene is TRBJ1-5, the V gene TRBV28; D possibly corresponds to TRBD1 (6 bases). The CDR3 covers 14 residues. Germline CDR1 MDHEN, CDR2 SYDVKM. The V end lost 5 bases, the J end lost 5 bases, and 13 bases lay between the germline ends. Here the CDR3 reads CASSENRADQPQHF. The CDR3 DNA sequence: TGTGCCAGCAGTGAAAACAGGGCTGATCAGCCCCAGCATTTT.

Comments on this clone: Other DNA sequences in the same sample also yield this CDR3. The V and J genes are TRBV5-4 and TRBJ2-3; a weak D match, TRBD1 (5 bases). With 1 base removed from V and 3 bases from J, the gap between germline ends came to 9 bases. Per the germline V gene, CDR1 is SGHNT and CDR2 is YYREEE (reference sequence). The CDR3 extends over 14 amino acids. The CDR3 reads CASSLRQGTDTQYF. The CDR3 DNA follows: TGTGCCAGCAGCTTGCGTCAGGGAACAGATACGCAGTATTTT.

In its sample, this clone was seen once. CDR3 region: CASSLAAGGSHEQYF. CDR3 DNA sequence: TGTGCCAGCAGCTTAGCGGCAGGGGGATCCCACGAGCAGTACTTC. The rearrangement uses TRBV7-2 and TRBJ2-7; 7 bases line up with TRBD1. Germline lookup yields CDR1 SGHTA and CDR2 FQGNSA. The V and J ends lost 0 bases and 5 bases, in that order; junction bases with no gene match: 7. The CDR3 runs to 15 residues.

This clone was recorded only once. CDR3 region: CASSKQGSATEAFF. CDR3 DNA: TGTGCCAGCAGTAAACAGGGGAGTGCCACTGAAGCTTTCTTT. This chain uses TRBV6-4 with TRBJ1-1; 7 bases fit TRBD1. V gave up 5 bases and J gave up 4 bases; unmatched junction bases: 7. The CDR3 is made up of 14 amino acids. In germline, CDR1 is MRHNA, CDR2 SNTAGT.

The chain combines TRBV7-9 with TRBJ1-3; D not resolved. The germline V and J ends were trimmed by 2 bases and 1 base, with 6 bases remaining between them. Germline lookup yields CDR1 SEHNR and CDR2 FQNEAQ (reference sequence). The CDR3 contains 14 residues. As DNA, the CDR3 is TGTGCCAGCAGCTTATCCGTATCTGGAAACACCATATATTTT. Translating gives CASSLSVSGNTIYF.

This rearrangement joins TRBV12-3 or TRBV12-4 to TRBJ2-1, with 8 bases fitting TRBD2. The V gene end was trimmed by 6 bases and the J gene end by 5 bases; junction bases not matched to a gene: 0. CDR3 length: 12 amino acids. Here the CDR3 DNA reads TGTGCCAGCAGACTAGCGGACAATGAGCAGTTCTTC. This gives the protein CASRLADNEQFF.

The J gene is TRBJ2-7, the V gene TRBV7-6; TRBD2 aligns across 14 bases. Trimming at V came to 5 bases and at J to 4 bases, leaving 4 bases not matched to a gene. The CDR3 extends over 15 amino acids. Germline V CDR1 and CDR2: SGHVS, FNYEAQ. The CDR3: CASSPRLAGGYEQYF. In nucleotides, the CDR3 is TGTGCCAGCAGCCCCCGACTAGCGGGAGGGTACGAGCAGTACTTC.

Only one count was recorded for this clone. The chain links TRBV4-1 to TRBJ2-1; the match to TRBD1 covers 7 bases. The V segment lost 2 bases and the J segment 7 bases; nucleotides outside the gene matches: 11. Germline CDR1 and CDR2: MGHRA and YSYEKL. This CDR3 comprises 16 residues. CDR3 in DNA: TGCGCCAGCAGCCAATTAGGGGGTAGGGGGCGGAATGAGCAGTTCTTC. Protein sequence: CASSQLGGRGRNEQFF.

The chain carries TRBV7-2 and TRBJ2-7; TRBD2 might be the D (5 bases). CDR3 size: 14 residues. Germline V lookup: CDR1 SGHTA, CDR2 FQGNSA. V was pared by 1 base and J by 1 base, with 8 bases between. The CDR3 protein is CASSLGLASYEQYF. CDR3 in DNA: TGTGCCAGCAGCTTAGGGCTAGCATCCTACGAGCAGTACTTC. Variable domain in full (rest from reference TRBV7-2 and TRBJ2-7): GAGVSQSPSNKVTEKGKDVELRCDPISGHTALYWYRQSLGQGLEFLIYFQGNSAPDKSGLPSDRFSAERTGGSVSTLTIQRTQQEDSAVYLCASSLGLASYEQYFGPGTRLTVT.

The chain uses TRBV6-5 and TRBJ1-1, with 9 bases lining up with TRBD1. CDR1 is MNHEY, CDR2 SVGAGI, per germline. The CDR3 spans 12 residues. The V gene end was trimmed by 5 bases and the J gene end by 10 bases; junction bases not matched to a gene: 5. The DNA of the CDR3 is TGTGCCAGCAGTCCGAGACAGGGGGGAGCTTTCTTT. Amino acids: CASSPRQGGAFF.

The chain employs TRBV6-5 and TRBJ1-2; D unresolved. Germline V gives CDR1 MNHEY, CDR2 SVGAGI. There are 13 residues in the CDR3. Trimming pared 0 bases from V and 4 bases from J, leaving 6 bases between. CDR3 protein: CASSYSAGYGYTF. CDR3 nucleotide sequence: TGTGCCAGCAGTTACTCGGCAGGCTATGGCTACACCTTC.

The chain recombines TRBV4-1 with TRBJ1-2; 7 bases match TRBD1. Unmatched junction bases numbered 5, after V lost 4 bases and J lost 3 bases. CDR3 size: 14 residues. CDR1 is MGHRA, CDR2 YSYEKL, per germline. The CDR3 is CASSLRQGDYGYTF. The DNA for the CDR3 is TGCGCCAGCAGCCTAAGACAGGGTGACTATGGCTACACCTTC.

The V and J genes are TRBV4-1 and TRBJ1-2; a weak D match, TRBD1 (6 bases). CDR1 MGHRA and CDR2 YSYEKL come from the germline V gene. V lost 1 base to trimming and J lost 4 bases, with 10 bases between them. This CDR3 has 14 residues. CDR3 DNA: TGCGCCAGCAGCCAAGCGGTCAGGGGCTATGGCTACACCTTC. Protein sequence: CASSQAVRGYGYTF.

This clone was counted only a few times. The genes are TRBV12-3 or TRBV12-4 and TRBJ2-5; D ambiguous. CDR3 length: 13 amino acids. Trimming removed 2 bases at V and 1 base at J, with 5 bases between. The CDR3 loop reads CASSLRSQETQYF. The CDR3, as DNA: TGTGCCAGCAGTTTACGCAGCCAAGAGACCCAGTACTTC.

The chain is built from TRBV7-9 and TRBJ1-2; TRBD1 might be the D (5 bases). Germline CDR1 and CDR2: SEHNR and FQNEAQ (reference sequence). Trimming shortened V by 5 bases and J by 4 bases, and 14 bases separated the two germline ends. The CDR3 sequence is 14 residues long. In DNA, the CDR3 is TGTGCCAGCAGCCCCCAGATGGGGCCCTATGGCTACACCTTC. It codes for CASSPQMGPYGYTF. Full variable domain (outside the CDR3, taken from reference TRBV7-9 and TRBJ1-2): DTGVSQNPRHKITKRGQNVTFRCDPISEHNRLYWYRQTLGQGPEFLTYFQNEAQLEKSRLLSDRFSAERPKGSFSTLEIQRTEQGDSAMYLCASSPQMGPYGYTFGSGTRLTVV.

V gene TRBV5-1 combines with J gene TRBJ1-5; no clear D. V was pared by 7 bases and J by 1 base, with 15 bases between. The germline V gene encodes CDR1 SGHRS and CDR2 YFSETQ. This CDR3 contains 15 residues. Here the CDR3 DNA reads TGCGCCAGCGGGAGGAGGATTAGCAGCAATCAGCCCCAGCATTTT. This codes for CASGRRISSNQPQHF.

The V gene is TRBV6-2 or TRBV6-3, the J gene TRBJ1-6; 9 bases fit TRBD1. This CDR3 has 15 residues. CDR1 and CDR2 from the germline V gene are MNHEY and SVGEGT. Unmatched junction bases numbered 6, after V lost 5 bases and J lost 7 bases. CDR3 region: CASSRTGEGNSPLHF. The CDR3 region has the DNA TGTGCCAGCAGTCGGACAGGGGAAGGGAATTCACCCCTCCACTTT.

The genes are TRBV7-9 and TRBJ1-2; no firm D call. Trimming shortened V by 1 base and J by 7 bases, and 16 bases separated the two germline ends. This CDR3 has 15 residues. Germline V CDR1 and CDR2: SEHNR, FQNEAQ (reference sequence). CDR3 nucleotide sequence: TGTGCCAGCAGCTTAGATCCTCCGGAGCAGCCTGGCTACACCTTC. Residues: CASSLDPPEQPGYTF.

The chain carries TRBV5-1 and TRBJ2-5, with 7 bases identical to TRBD1. There are 15 residues in the CDR3. Germline V gene lookup returns CDR1 SGHRS and CDR2 YFSETQ. The J segment lost 3 bases and the V segment lost 3 bases, leaving 8 bases of the junction unmatched. The DNA of the CDR3 is TGCGCCAGCAGCTCGACAGGGAATTGGGAAGAGACCCAGTACTTC. It specifies CASSSTGNWEETQYF.

The chain uses TRBV5-4 and TRBJ2-7; 10 bases fit TRBD1. The CDR3 covers 14 residues. Germline V gene sequence: CDR1 SGHNT, CDR2 YYREEE (reference sequence). V dropped 5 bases and J dropped 4; count of bases not matched to a gene: 6. The CDR3 sequence: CASRPGTGVYEQYF. In DNA form, the CDR3 reads TGTGCCAGCAGGCCCGGGACAGGGGTTTACGAGCAGTACTTC.

V is TRBV27 and J is TRBJ2-7; 8 bases map to TRBD1. V lost 5 bases to trimming and J lost 6 bases; unmatched junction nucleotides: 6. CDR3 size: 13 residues. From germline, CDR1 is MNHEY and CDR2 SMNVEV (reference sequence). The CDR3 region is CASSPPDRAEQYF. For the CDR3, the DNA is TGTGCCAGCAGTCCCCCGGACAGGGCCGAGCAGTACTTC.

V and J are TRBV7-9 and TRBJ2-3; a weak D match, TRBD1 (5 bases). Trimming pared 1 base from V and 9 bases from J, leaving 8 bases between. The CDR3 is 12 residues long. The V gene's germline CDR1 is SEHNR and CDR2 FQNEAQ (reference sequence). The CDR3 DNA is TGTGCCAGCAGCTTAGGGGCAGGGACGCAGTATTTT. Translation gives CASSLGAGTQYF.

V usage is TRBV19 and J usage is TRBJ1-4, with D uncertain. Looked up from germline, CDR1 is LNHDA and CDR2 is SQIVND (reference sequence). This CDR3 has 15 residues. The V and J ends lost 7 bases and 5 bases respectively, with 17 bases between them. CDR3 sequence: CASTQNGAANEKLFF. CDR3 bases: TGTGCCAGTACCCAAAATGGAGCAGCGAATGAAAAACTGTTTTTT.

The chain has TRBV11-2 and TRBJ2-5; possibly TRBD2 for D (5 bases). Germline V gene sequence: CDR1 SGHAT, CDR2 FQNNGV. The V and J ends lost 4 bases and 5 bases respectively, with 17 bases between them. The CDR3 extends over 15 amino acids. The CDR3: CASSSSARVAETQYF. The CDR3 DNA sequence: TGTGCCAGCAGCTCCTCGGCGCGGGTCGCGGAGACCCAGTACTTC. Variable domain in full (rest from reference TRBV11-2 and TRBJ2-5): EAGVAQSPRYKIIEKRQSVAFWCNPISGHATLYWYQQILGQGPKLLIQFQNNGVVDDSQLPKDRFSAERLKGVDSTLKIQPAKLEDSAVYLCASSSSARVAETQYFGPGTRLLVL.